These 11 T cell receptor beta chains originate from one sample sequenced in a study of blood T cell repertoires in COVID-19 (dated by TCRdb to 2019 to 2021). The library was produced with the immunoSEQ multiplex PCR assay. What TCRdb holds here is the immuneACCESS table cut down to in-frame rearrangements. Part of the clones is not present; checked against another copy, under half of the missing clones reflect an unresolved V gene, and the others are unexplained. This sample is represented by 150,000 or so clones; about 87% of them were singletons. The ten largest clones capture under 7.5% of the sample. Sequences were obtained from peripheral blood. These TCRs come from a man at least 80 years old with acute or convalescent COVID-19.

A few counts support this clone. The genes are TRBV30 and TRBJ2-5; 10 bases agree with TRBD1. Germline CDR1 and CDR2: GTSNPN and SVGIG (reference sequence). The length of the CDR3 is 16 residues. After removal of 3 bases from V and 5 bases from J, the junction contained 12 bases not matched to a gene. The CDR3 sequence: CAWRGTGVPGRETQYF. The CDR3 nucleotides are TGTGCCTGGAGGGGGACAGGGGTCCCCGGTAGGGAGACCCAGTACTTC.

This clone was observed a handful of times. The rearrangement uses TRBV6-1 and TRBJ2-2, with D maybe TRBD1 (5 bases). Germline loops: CDR1 MNHNS, CDR2 SASEGT. Trimming stripped 3 bases from V and 0 bases from J, with 11 bases between. This CDR3 is 16 amino acids long. CDR3 amino acids: CASSDLMTANTGELFF. The CDR3 region has the DNA TGTGCCAGCAGTGACCTTATGACAGCGAACACCGGGGAGCTGTTTTTT.

V and J are TRBV5-4 and TRBJ2-7; 7 nucleotides line up with TRBD1. Trimming at V came to 4 bases and at J to 0 bases, leaving 7 bases not matched to a gene. The CDR3 contains 15 residues. Germline CDR1 is SGHNT and CDR2 is YYREEE (reference sequence). The CDR3 is CASSPRQGSSYEQYF. CDR3 sequence (DNA): TGTGCCAGCAGCCCTAGACAGGGAAGCTCCTACGAGCAGTACTTC.

The sample holds one count of this clone. This rearrangement joins TRBV9 to TRBJ2-3; TRBD2 is a possible D gene (6 bases). This CDR3 is 15 amino acids long. Germline assignment: CDR1 SGDLS and CDR2 YYNGEE. Trimming stripped 0 bases from V and 3 bases from J, with 11 bases between. CDR3 region: CASSVAGVRTDTQYF. The CDR3 DNA is TGTGCCAGCAGCGTAGCGGGGGTACGGACAGATACGCAGTATTTT. Full variable domain (rest looked up from reference TRBV9 and TRBJ2-3): DSGVTQTPKHLITATGQRVTLRCSPRSGDLSVYWYQQSLDQGLQFLIQYYNGEERAKGNILERFSAQQFPDLHSELNLSSLELGDSALYFCASSVAGVRTDTQYFGPGTRLTVL.

The rearrangement links TRBV5-4 to TRBJ1-2; D not certain. The CDR3 has 13 amino acids. The V end lost 1 base, the J end lost 5 bases, and 9 bases lay between the germline ends. Looked up from germline, CDR1 is SGHNT and CDR2 is YYREEE (reference sequence). In DNA form, the CDR3 reads TGTGCCAGCAGCTTGCGGGGTCGGTATGGCTACACCTTC. This translates into CASSLRGRYGYTF.

V gene TRBV25-1 combines with J gene TRBJ2-7; unclear D gene. Trimming pared 8 bases from V and 2 bases from J, leaving 16 bases between. CDR1 MGHDK and CDR2 SYGVNS come from the germline V gene. This CDR3 comprises 14 residues. The CDR3 sequence: CASSVGTVTYEQYF. In DNA form, the CDR3 reads TGTGCCAGCTCGGTGGGCACTGTAACCTACGAGCAGTACTTC.

This chain links TRBV2 with TRBJ1-2, with 8 bases aligning to TRBD1. The ends lost 6 bases at V and 7 bases at J; junction bases unmatched: 22. CDR1 and CDR2 (germline): SNHLY, FYNNEI. There are 18 residues in the CDR3. In DNA form, the CDR3 reads TGTGCCAGCAGCCCCCTCCCCCTCCCTAGGACAGGGAACCGTGGCTACACCTTC. Translating it yields CASSPLPLPRTGNRGYTF.

V and J are TRBV7-2 and TRBJ2-7; maybe TRBD2 (5 bases). This CDR3 has 13 residues. V lost 4 bases to trimming and J lost 1 base, with 8 bases between them. Per germline, CDR1 SGHTA and CDR2 FQGNSA. CDR3 sequence (DNA): TGTGCCAGCAGCTCCGGAGGATCCTACGAGCAGTACTTC. Its protein is CASSSGGSYEQYF.

The chain joins TRBV19 to TRBJ1-6, with 8 nucleotides matching TRBD1. Looked up from germline, CDR1 is LNHDA and CDR2 is SQIVND (reference sequence). The CDR3 is 15 amino acids. V was clipped by 4 bases and J by 10 bases; unmatched bases: 9. CDR3 protein: CASSTTGQGRSPLHF. The CDR3 bases are TGTGCCAGTAGTACCACTGGACAGGGACGATCACCCCTCCACTTT.

The chain combines TRBV6-2 or TRBV6-3 with TRBJ1-2; D possibly corresponds to TRBD1 (6 bases). The CDR3 is made up of 12 amino acids. V was pared by 4 bases and J by 4 bases, with 7 bases between. The germline gives CDR1 MNHEY, CDR2 SVGEGT. CDR3 sequence: CASSWDIYGYTF. CDR3 in DNA: TGTGCCAGCAGTTGGGACATCTATGGCTACACCTTC.

V and J are TRBV27 and TRBJ2-5; D unclear. The CDR3 has 10 amino acids. Germline CDR1 MNHEY, CDR2 SMNVEV (reference sequence). The ends were cut back, 8 bases at V and 4 bases at J, with 5 bases in the middle. CDR3 sequence: CASPGETQYF. As DNA, the CDR3 is TGTGCCAGCCCGGGAGAGACCCAGTACTTC.